Shown below are 29 T cell receptor beta chains from a single sample sequenced in a study of shared clonotypes between healthy human individuals (dated by TCRdb to 2020 to 2021). The protocol used for the library was the immunoSEQ multiplex PCR assay. This is the immuneACCESS table as TCRdb keeps it, with only in-frame sequences that have V and J called. A part of the clones is gone; compared with another copy, unresolved V genes explain less than half, and the rest is unexplained. Present in this sample are 2 million to 3 million clones, over 85% of which were seen just once. 0.36% of the sample rests with the top ten. Input material: naive CD4+ T cells from PBMCs. What this sample's cell subset or site label stands for: CD45RA+ positively selected. The receptor source for this set is a man aged 18 to 35 in good health. Some clones in this sample may be carry-over from other donors' samples.

This clone was seen only once. The rearrangement links TRBV6-1 to TRBJ2-1; 14 bases map to TRBD2. CDR1 and CDR2 (germline): MNHNS, SASEGT. The CDR3 covers 15 residues. V was clipped by 8 bases and J by 7 bases; unmatched bases: 7. The DNA of the CDR3 is TGTGCCAGCGTTAAATGGACTAGCGGGAGGAATGAGCAGTTCTTC. Its translation: CASVKWTSGRNEQFF.

This clone is a singleton in its sample. This chain's CDR3 is CASSQGQGAGNTIYF. CDR3 coding DNA: TGTGCCAGCTCGCAAGGACAGGGGGCCGGAAACACCATATATTTT. J is TRBJ1-3 and V is TRBV18, with 11 nucleotides matching TRBD1. The J segment lost 4 bases and the V segment lost 6 bases, leaving 5 bases of the junction unmatched. The CDR3 totals 15 residues. CDR1 KGHSH and CDR2 LQKENI come from the germline V gene.

The chain carries TRBV4-1 and TRBJ1-4, with a possible D match to TRBD1 (6 bases). Trimming pared 2 bases from V and 8 bases from J, leaving 21 bases between. CDR1 is MGHRA, CDR2 YSYEKL, per germline. This CDR3 region has 17 residues. The CDR3 bases are TGCGCCAGCAGCCAACCCGGGGGGGGCGGTGAGAAAGAAAAACTGTTTTTT. It is translated as CASSQPGGGGEKEKLFF.

Turning to this clone: The sample holds other DNA sequences that translate to the same CDR3. The CDR3 DNA follows: TGCGCCAGCAGCCAAGGCTCAGGGGAGAACTATGGCTACACCTTC. Translating it yields CASSQGSGENYGYTF. V and J are TRBV4-1 and TRBJ1-2, with a tentative D call TRBD1 (6 bases). The CDR3 runs to 15 residues. Germline CDR1 is MGHRA and CDR2 is YSYEKL. V dropped 1 base and J dropped 2 bases, with 11 bases sitting between them.

V usage is TRBV11-3 and J usage is TRBJ2-1; a weak D match, TRBD2 (6 bases). Germline lookup yields CDR1 SGHNT and CDR2 YENEEA. V lost 4 bases, J lost 1 base, and 11 bases lay in between. CDR3 size: 15 residues. CDR3 residues: CASSSDSGSYNEQFF. In nucleotides, the CDR3 is TGTGCCAGCAGCTCTGATAGCGGATCCTACAATGAGCAGTTCTTC. Together with reference TRBV11-3 and TRBJ2-1, the CDR3 gives the full variable domain: EAGVVQSPRYKIIEKKQPVAFWCNPISGHNTLYWYLQNLGQGPELLIRYENEEAVDDSQLPKDRFSAERLKGVDSTLKIQPAELGDSAVYLCASSSDSGSYNEQFFGPGTRLTVL.

The gene calls are TRBV19 and TRBJ1-2, with D possibly TRBD1 on 6 matching bases. The CDR3 loop spans 15 amino acids. With 1 base removed from V and 2 bases from J, the gap between germline ends came to 11 bases. Germline-derived CDR1 and CDR2 are LNHDA and SQIVND (reference sequence). This chain's CDR3 is CASSIGLGQNYGYTF. The CDR3, as DNA: TGTGCCAGTAGTATAGGCCTGGGACAAAACTATGGCTACACCTTC.

The chain couples TRBV7-9 to TRBJ1-1; D is unresolved. Germline assignment: CDR1 SEHNR and CDR2 FQNEAQ (reference sequence). The V end was cut by 7 bases, the J end by 10 bases, with 16 bases between. The CDR3 is 12 amino acids. As DNA, the CDR3 is TGTGCCAGCACCCCTGCCTCCCTCAGAGCTTTCTTT. Encoded protein: CASTPASLRAFF.

Of note for this clone: Different DNA sequences within this sample yield the same CDR3. CDR3 loop: CASSPTSGGYNEQFF. CDR3 nucleotides: TGTGCCAGCAGCCCGACTAGCGGGGGATACAATGAGCAGTTCTTC. This chain joins TRBV7-3 and TRBJ2-1; TRBD2 aligns across 12 bases. The CDR3 is made up of 15 amino acids. Germline CDR1 is SGHTA and CDR2 is FQGTGA. J gave up 4 bases and V 5 bases, and 3 bases lay outside the gene matches.

V usage is TRBV28 and J usage is TRBJ2-5, with no clear D. The CDR3 totals 14 residues. Trimming shortened V by 3 bases and J by 5 bases, and 13 bases separated the two germline ends. Germline V gene data show CDR1 as MDHEN and CDR2 as SYDVKM. CDR3 loop: CASSFLGPWETQYF. The CDR3 nucleotides read TGTGCCAGCAGTTTCCTGGGCCCCTGGGAGACCCAGTACTTC.

The sample holds a few counts of this clone. The genes are TRBV19 and TRBJ1-5; D remains ambiguous. Germline V lookup: CDR1 LNHDA, CDR2 SQIVND (reference sequence). Trimming pared 5 bases from V and 5 bases from J, leaving 16 bases between. CDR3 length: 15 residues. DNA of the CDR3: TGTGCCAGTAGTCGACCGGGGTACGGGCATCAGCCCCAGCATTTT. Protein: CASSRPGYGHQPQHF.

In DNA, the CDR3 is TGTGCCTGGAGGACTAGCGGTGCGTACGAGCAGTACTTC. Amino acids: CAWRTSGAYEQYF. This chain uses TRBV30 with TRBJ2-7; the match to TRBD2 covers 9 bases. V dropped 3 bases and J dropped 4; count of bases not matched to a gene: 4. CDR3 length: 13 residues. Germline CDR1 and CDR2: GTSNPN and SVGIG (reference sequence).

The rearrangement links TRBV19 to TRBJ2-6, with D possibly being TRBD2 (6 bases). The CDR3 is 14 residues long. Germline lookup yields CDR1 LNHDA and CDR2 SQIVND (reference sequence). Trimming pared 7 bases from V and 0 bases from J, leaving 7 bases between. DNA of the CDR3: TGTGCCAGTATCGGGAGCTCTGGGGCCAACGTCCTGACTTTC. Translating gives CASIGSSGANVLTF.

The rearrangement links TRBV18 to TRBJ2-5; no clear D gene. TRBJ2-7 explains the end of the DNA better; the J call may be wrong. The CDR3 sequence is 13 residues long. The germline V gene encodes CDR1 KGHSH and CDR2 LQKENI. CDR3: CASSPVGLDEQYF. The DNA of the CDR3 is TGTGCCAGCTCACCGGTCGGGCTGGACGAGCAGTACTTC.

This chain connects TRBV5-1 to TRBJ2-1; 10 bases line up with TRBD1. Per germline, CDR1 SGHRS and CDR2 YFSETQ. The length of the CDR3 is 15 residues. The J segment lost 12 bases and the V segment lost 0 bases, leaving 9 bases of the junction unmatched. The CDR3 protein is CASSLGTGGRKGQFF. CDR3 bases: TGCGCCAGCAGCTTGGGGACAGGGGGTCGGAAAGGGCAGTTCTTC.

V and J are TRBV7-2 and TRBJ1-3; 8 bases match TRBD1. CDR1 SGHTA and CDR2 FQGNSA come from the germline V gene. With V trimmed by 5 bases and J by 0 bases, 9 bases remained unmatched. This CDR3 is built from 17 residues. CDR3 DNA: TGTGCCAGCAGCCCCTACAGGGGGTTGTACTCTGGAAACACCATATATTTT. Protein sequence: CASSPYRGLYSGNTIYF.

As DNA, the CDR3 is TGTGCCAGCAGCTCTAGCGGGCAGTACGAGCAGTACTTC. It translates to CASSSSGQYEQYF. The genes are TRBV7-9 and TRBJ2-7; the match to TRBD2 covers 8 bases. J was trimmed by 4 bases and V by 4 bases; bases with no gene match: 3. Germline V gene data show CDR1 as SEHNR and CDR2 as FQNEAQ (reference sequence). The CDR3 covers 13 residues.

A remark on this clone: The same CDR3 is also encoded by other DNA sequences in this sample. V is TRBV7-2 and J is TRBJ2-1; D uncertain. Trimming pared 2 bases from V and 5 bases from J, leaving 7 bases between. Germline CDR1 reads SGHTA; CDR2 reads FQGNSA. This CDR3 is 13 amino acids long. CDR3 DNA sequence: TGTGCCAGCAGCTTAAGCCGGAACAATGAGCAGTTCTTC. It codes for CASSLSRNNEQFF.

The chain uses TRBV28 and TRBJ2-7, with 12 positions matching TRBD2. Germline V CDR1 and CDR2: MDHEN, SYDVKM. The trim removed 3 bases at V and 5 bases at J, leaving 8 bases unmatched. CDR3 length equals 16 residues. The CDR3 DNA follows: TGTGCCAGCAGTTTTTCCCGGACTAGCGGGACTAACGAGCAGTACTTC. Amino acid sequence: CASSFSRTSGTNEQYF.

V and J are TRBV2 and TRBJ2-3; TRBD2 aligns across 11 bases. Looked up from germline, CDR1 is SNHLY and CDR2 is FYNNEI. With 3 bases clipped from V and 7 bases from J, the junction kept 6 bases outside the gene matches. CDR3 length: 15 amino acids. DNA of the CDR3: TGTGCCAGCAGTGAGGAGGGACTAGCGGCCTATACGCAGTATTTT. Amino acids: CASSEEGLAAYTQYF. The full variable domain, completed using reference TRBV2 and TRBJ2-3, is EPEVTQTPSHQVTQMGQEVILRCVPISNHLYFYWYRQILGQKVEFLVSFYNNEISEKSEIFDDQFSVERPDGSNFTLKIRSTKLEDSAMYFCASSEEGLAAYTQYFGPGTRLTVL.

The chain links TRBV6-1 to TRBJ2-1; D is possibly TRBD1 (5 bases). The CDR3 consists of 15 residues. CDR1 and CDR2 from the germline V gene are MNHNS and SASEGT. Trimming removed 6 bases from V and 8 bases from J, with 20 bases in between. The CDR3 DNA reads as TGTGCCAGCAGGACCGAAGGTGGGGCTCGCCATGAGCAGTTCTTC. Translating gives CASRTEGGARHEQFF.

The chain employs TRBV19 and TRBJ2-4, with D possibly being TRBD1 (6 bases). Germline V CDR1 and CDR2: LNHDA, SQIVND (reference sequence). The CDR3 has 13 residues. The V and J ends lost 7 bases and 6 bases respectively, with 13 bases between them. As DNA, the CDR3 is TGTGCCAGTACCCTGACAGGACTAAACATTCAGTACTTC. Translated: CASTLTGLNIQYF.

The chain links TRBV29-1 to TRBJ2-7; 11 bases map to TRBD1. The germline CDR1 and CDR2 sequences are SQVTM and ANQGSEA. The junction had 5 bases not matched to a gene; V was cut back by 6 bases and J by 4 bases. This CDR3 has 13 amino acids. In DNA, the CDR3 is TGCAGCGTCAGGACAGGGGGCAGATACGAGCAGTACTTC. Protein: CSVRTGGRYEQYF.

The CDR3 here is CASSPSRWGEGLRSYEQYF. CDR3 sequence (DNA): TGTGCCAGCAGCCCCTCAAGATGGGGGGAGGGCCTGAGGTCCTACGAGCAGTACTTC. This rearrangement joins TRBV7-2 to TRBJ2-7; 7 nucleotides align to TRBD2. V lost 5 bases and J lost 1; bases outside the gene matches: 20. The germline V gene encodes CDR1 SGHTA and CDR2 FQGNSA. This CDR3 contains 19 residues.

V gene TRBV27 combines with J gene TRBJ2-3, with 8 bases matching TRBD2. With 0 bases clipped from V and 2 bases from J, the junction kept 10 bases outside the gene matches. Germline CDR1 and CDR2: MNHEY and SMNVEV (reference sequence). This CDR3 contains 18 residues. CDR3 region: CASSLSIGGARDTDTQYF. CDR3 nucleotides: TGTGCCAGCAGTTTATCGATCGGGGGGGCGCGTGACACAGATACGCAGTATTTT.

In the case of this clone: Distinct nucleotide sequences in the sample also encode this CDR3. The CDR3 sequence is CASSLGQTSNYGYTF. Written as DNA, the CDR3 is TGCGCCAGCAGCCTGGGACAGACTTCTAACTATGGCTACACCTTC. This rearrangement joins TRBV5-1 to TRBJ1-2; 7 bases match TRBD1. V shed 4 bases, J shed 0 bases, and the junction held 6 bases outside the gene matches. CDR1 and CDR2 from the germline V gene are SGHRS and YFSETQ. The CDR3 has 15 amino acids. Together with reference TRBV5-1 and TRBJ1-2, the CDR3 gives the full variable domain: KAGVTQTPRYLIKTRGQQVTLSCSPISGHRSVSWYQQTPGQGLQFLFEYFSETQRNKGNFPGRFSGRQFSNSRSEMNVSTLELGDSALYLCASSLGQTSNYGYTFGSGTRLTVV.

The V call is TRBV11-3, the J call TRBJ2-3; D might be TRBD2 (6 bases). Germline CDR1 and CDR2: SGHNT and YENEEA. Trimming removed 5 bases from V and 6 bases from J, with 9 bases in between. The CDR3 totals 12 residues. The CDR3 bases are TGTGCCAGCAGCCCGGGAGAGGATACGCAGTATTTT. Amino acids: CASSPGEDTQYF. The full variable domain, completed using reference TRBV11-3 and TRBJ2-3, is EAGVVQSPRYKIIEKKQPVAFWCNPISGHNTLYWYLQNLGQGPELLIRYENEEAVDDSQLPKDRFSAERLKGVDSTLKIQPAELGDSAVYLCASSPGEDTQYFGPGTRLTVL.

V usage is TRBV1 and J usage is TRBJ1-1; whether TRBD1, the table's D call, matches the DNA was not checked. TRBV1 is designated a pseudogene. This CDR3 has 12 amino acids. In DNA form, the CDR3 reads TGCACCAGCAGCCAAGGAACACAGGAAGCTTTCTTT. Translated: CTSSQGTQEAFF.

The V call is TRBV27, the J call TRBJ2-7; D might be TRBD1 (5 bases). CDR1 and CDR2 (germline): MNHEY, SMNVEV (reference sequence). V was shortened by 10 bases and J by 5 bases, with 18 bases between the two germline ends. The CDR3 length is 13 residues. The CDR3 sequence is CANPGQGDNEQYF. DNA of the CDR3: TGTGCCAATCCTGGGCAGGGTGACAACGAGCAGTACTTC.

The genes are TRBV9 and TRBJ2-2; 7 bases fit TRBD1. The CDR3 length is 16 residues. Germline CDR1 is SGDLS and CDR2 is YYNGEE. After removal of 4 bases from V and 4 bases from J, the junction contained 10 bases not matched to a gene. CDR3 loop: CASSLTTGAGTGELFF. CDR3 nucleotides: TGTGCCAGCAGCCTCACCACAGGGGCCGGCACCGGGGAGCTGTTTTTT.